The 28 T cell receptor beta chains in this list originate from one sample, sequenced in a study of CD8 T cells in ankylosing spondylitis. Findings and limits, study-wide: Within ankylosing spondylitis blood, a TCR beta motif made up of eight or nine highly homologous variants appeared to be characteristic.

TCRdb fed the 5' RACE reads into MiXCR, producing one record per CDR3 protein. The data show 400,000 or so distinct CDR3 sequences, 20% to 30% seen once. The antigens for these receptors are not known. Sequencing used blood, either unsorted or a sorted T cell fraction (not recorded which). The receptors were sampled from a male donor with ankylosing spondylitis.

This clonotype showed up just a few times. The chain links TRBV20-1 to TRBJ1-1; no definite D call. This CDR3 is built from 14 residues. V lost 0 bases, J lost 0 bases, and 8 bases lay in between. Germline V gives CDR1 DFQATT, CDR2 SNEGSKA (reference sequence). The CDR3 sequence is CSARDLAVNTEAFF. CDR3 sequence (DNA): TGCAGTGCTAGAGATTTAGCGGTGAACACTGAAGCTTTCTTT.

J is TRBJ1-5 and V is TRBV20-1, with 10 bases that match TRBD1. V dropped 6 bases and J dropped 1; count of bases not matched to a gene: 9. CDR3 length: 16 amino acids. Germline CDR1 reads DFQATT; CDR2 reads SNEGSKA (reference sequence). This chain's CDR3 is CSAKSDRGQSNQPQHF. The CDR3 nucleotides read TGCAGTGCCAAGAGCGACAGGGGGCAGAGCAATCAGCCCCAGCATTTT.

This clonotype was seen more than once but under ten times. The genes are TRBV24-1 and TRBJ2-3, with TRBD1 identical over 7 bases. V trimming: 3 bases; J trimming: 6 bases; junction bases outside the gene matches: 8. The V gene's germline CDR1 is KGHDR and CDR2 SFDVKD. This CDR3 comprises 15 residues. CDR3 coding DNA: TGTGCCACCAGTGATCGACTACAGGGGTCGGATACGCAGTATTTT. Translation: CATSDRLQGSDTQYF.

The sample holds a few counts of this clonotype. The V gene is TRBV6-2 or TRBV6-3, the J gene TRBJ2-1, with 10 bases matching TRBD2. V lost 5 bases to trimming and J lost 6 bases; unmatched junction nucleotides: 7. This CDR3 has 15 amino acids. From germline, CDR1 is MNHEY and CDR2 SVGEGT. CDR3 protein: CASSDLLAGVNEQFF. The CDR3 nucleotides read TGTGCCAGCAGTGACCTTCTAGCGGGAGTCAATGAGCAGTTCTTC.

The table lists this clonotype with a few counts. The chain carries TRBV7-7 and TRBJ2-7; unclear D gene. The V gene's germline CDR1 is SSHAT and CDR2 FNYEAQ (reference sequence). This CDR3 has 12 amino acids. V was clipped by 7 bases and J by 6 bases, with 13 bases between them. CDR3 residues: CASTRGSTEQYF. The DNA of the CDR3 is TGTGCCAGCACCAGAGGATCCACCGAGCAGTACTTC.

V and J are TRBV6-6 and TRBJ1-1; possibly TRBD1 for D (5 bases). The CDR3 totals 13 residues. V shed 9 bases and J shed 2 bases, with 13 bases lying between them. CDR1 MNHNY and CDR2 SVGAGI come from the germline V gene (reference sequence). CDR3 in amino acids: CASAGTPNTEAFF. The CDR3 nucleotides are TGTGCCAGTGCCGGGACCCCCAACACTGAAGCTTTCTTT.

This clonotype was detected ten times or more. The chain recombines TRBV7-9 with TRBJ2-1, with 10 bases aligning to TRBD2. This CDR3 is 15 amino acids long. Germline V gene sequence: CDR1 SEHNR, CDR2 FQNEAQ (reference sequence). V shed 4 bases, J shed 7 bases, and the junction held 7 bases outside the gene matches. CDR3 loop: CASSSGLAEGNEQFF. CDR3 DNA: TGTGCCAGCAGCTCTGGACTAGCGGAGGGGAATGAGCAGTTCTTC.

In its sample, this clonotype was seen a few times. This sequence joins TRBV5-1 and TRBJ1-2; D not certain. Germline V gives CDR1 SGHRS, CDR2 YFSETQ. The CDR3 runs 14 residues. V was clipped by 0 bases and J by 4 bases, with 10 bases between them. CDR3 sequence (DNA): TGCGCCAGCAGCTTGGCTGTGGACTTCTATGGCTACACCTTC. Amino acids: CASSLAVDFYGYTF.

This clonotype was detected only a few times. The CDR3 DNA is TGCAGTGCTAGAGATCTGATGGGTGAGCAGTTCTTC. Protein product: CSARDLMGEQFF. This chain connects TRBV20-1 to TRBJ2-1; D gene ambiguous. The V and J ends lost 0 bases and 9 bases respectively, with 9 bases between them. CDR1 is DFQATT and CDR2 is SNEGSKA in the germline V gene (reference sequence). The CDR3 has 12 amino acids.

Only a few counts were recorded for this clonotype. The chain joins TRBV5-1 to TRBJ2-1; possibly TRBD1 for D (5 bases). CDR1 and CDR2 from the germline V gene are SGHRS and YFSETQ. Trimming took off 4 bases at V and 3 bases at J, with 14 bases between the two ends. The CDR3 spans 15 residues. CDR3 DNA: TGCGCCAGCAGCCTGATTCAGGGCATCTACAATGAGCAGTTCTTC. Protein: CASSLIQGIYNEQFF. The whole variable domain, filled in from reference TRBV5-1 and TRBJ2-1, reads KAGVTQTPRYLIKTRGQQVTLSCSPISGHRSVSWYQQTPGQGLQFLFEYFSETQRNKGNFPGRFSGRQFSNSRSEMNVSTLELGDSALYLCASSLIQGIYNEQFFGPGTRLTVL.

This chain connects TRBV18 to TRBJ2-5, with D perhaps matching TRBD2 (6 bases). The germline gives CDR1 KGHSH, CDR2 LQKENI. V was cut by 0 bases and J by 5 bases, with 10 bases left in between. The CDR3 is made up of 14 amino acids. In DNA form, the CDR3 reads TGTGCCAGCTCACCACCTCTAGCGAGGGAGACCCAGTACTTC. Translated, it gives CASSPPLARETQYF.

The V gene is TRBV5-1, the J gene TRBJ2-5; 10 bases line up with TRBD1. The CDR3 is 14 residues long. After removal of 5 bases from V and 6 bases from J, the junction contained 7 bases not matched to a gene. Germline CDR1 reads SGHRS; CDR2 reads YFSETQ. CDR3 amino acids: CASRPDRGQKTQYF. CDR3 sequence (DNA): TGCGCCAGCAGACCAGACAGGGGGCAAAAGACCCAGTACTTC.

This clonotype has only a few counts. The rearrangement uses TRBV20-1 and TRBJ1-5; D might be TRBD1 (5 bases). CDR1 is DFQATT, CDR2 SNEGSKA, per germline (reference sequence). The V end lost 6 bases, the J end lost 2 bases, and 14 bases lay between the germline ends. The CDR3 covers 14 residues. The CDR3 region is CSAISRVGNQPQHF. CDR3 bases: TGCAGTGCCATAAGCAGGGTGGGCAATCAGCCCCAGCATTTT.

The chain carries TRBV20-1 and TRBJ1-5; TRBD1 agrees at 7 bases. Germline V gene lookup returns CDR1 DFQATT and CDR2 SNEGSKA (reference sequence). J lost 6 bases, V lost 3 bases, and 8 bases had no gene match. This CDR3 region has 14 residues. The CDR3 loop reads CSASTGALGQPQHF. CDR3 coding DNA: TGCAGTGCTAGCACAGGGGCCTTAGGTCAGCCCCAGCATTTT.

V gene TRBV5-1 combines with J gene TRBJ1-4; D might be TRBD1 (6 bases). The ends were cut back, 0 bases at V and 0 bases at J, with 15 bases in the middle. Germline V gene data show CDR1 as SGHRS and CDR2 as YFSETQ. This CDR3 spans 18 amino acids. The CDR3: CASSLDRGPTSTNEKLFF. The CDR3 DNA is TGCGCCAGCAGCTTGGACCGGGGGCCAACCTCAACTAATGAAAAACTGTTTTTT.

Many counts were recorded for this clonotype. The rearrangement joins TRBV30 to TRBJ2-3, with 7 positions matching TRBD2. Trimming at V came to 8 bases and at J to 0 bases, leaving 2 bases not matched to a gene. The CDR3 is 12 amino acids. From germline, CDR1 is GTSNPN and CDR2 SVGIG (reference sequence). Here the CDR3 reads CARGESTDTQYF. The CDR3 bases are TGTGCCCGGGGGGAGAGCACAGATACGCAGTATTTT.

This clonotype was observed a few times. The rearrangement links TRBV12-3 or TRBV12-4 to TRBJ1-1, with D unclear. V lost 5 bases and J lost 0, with 10 bases in between. This CDR3 has 14 amino acids. DNA for the CDR3: TGTGCCAGCAGTGCAGGCGTCCTGAACACTGAAGCTTTCTTT. It yields the protein CASSAGVLNTEAFF.

There are many counts of this clonotype. V usage is TRBV5-1 and J usage is TRBJ2-1; possible D gene TRBD2, 5 bases. V was pared by 4 bases and J by 5 bases, with 19 bases between. The CDR3 sequence is 16 residues long. Germline CDR1 reads SGHRS; CDR2 reads YFSETQ. The CDR3 bases are TGCGCCAGCAGCCCAGACCCGGGATCGCAAAACAATGAGCAGTTCTTC. Translation gives CASSPDPGSQNNEQFF.

The chain is built from TRBV7-8 and TRBJ2-1; no clear D gene. The CDR3 runs 11 residues. Trimming left V 5 bases short and J 10 bases short, with 9 bases between. Germline-derived CDR1 and CDR2 are SGHVS and FQNEAQ. CDR3 protein: CASSPYPEQFF. CDR3 nucleotide sequence: TGTGCCAGCAGCCCCTACCCCGAGCAGTTCTTC.

This rearrangement joins TRBV15 to TRBJ1-2; D uncertain. This CDR3 is 14 amino acids long. Trimming took 1 base from V and 8 from J, leaving 14 bases between them. In germline, CDR1 is LNHNV, CDR2 YYDKDF (reference sequence). CDR3 in amino acids: CATSRGIPSSGYTF. For the CDR3, the DNA is TGTGCCACCAGCAGAGGCATCCCCTCGTCGGGCTACACCTTC. The full variable domain, with the rest looked up from reference TRBV15 and TRBJ1-2, is DAMVIQNPRYQVTQFGKPVTLSCSQTLNHNVMYWYQQKSSQAPKLLFHYYDKDFNNEADTPDNFQSRRPNTSFCFLDIRSPGLGDTAMYLCATSRGIPSSGYTFGSGTRLTVV.

The genes are TRBV20-1 and TRBJ2-1; 8 bases are shared with TRBD2. The CDR3 is 13 residues long. Germline V gives CDR1 DFQATT, CDR2 SNEGSKA (reference sequence). Unmatched junction bases numbered 5, after V lost 2 bases and J lost 8 bases. DNA of the CDR3: TGCAGTGCTAGATGGACTAGCATAGATGAGCAGTTCTTC. Protein: CSARWTSIDEQFF.

Only a few counts were recorded for this clonotype. This chain joins TRBV18 and TRBJ1-1; a possible D gene is TRBD1 (5 bases). Germline V lookup: CDR1 KGHSH, CDR2 LQKENI. Trimming took 4 bases from V and 1 from J, leaving 19 bases between them. The CDR3 is made up of 17 amino acids. In DNA, the CDR3 is TGTGCCAGCTCACTGCGGTCAGGGAGATTAGCGAACACTGAAGCTTTCTTT. It yields the protein CASSLRSGRLANTEAFF.

The CDR3, as DNA: TGCAGTGCGAAACCTCTGGCAGGAGGAAACACTGAAGCTTTCTTT. Amino acid sequence: CSAKPLAGGNTEAFF. The chain combines TRBV20-1 with TRBJ1-1, with D unresolved. Germline V gives CDR1 DFQATT, CDR2 SNEGSKA (reference sequence). CDR3 size: 15 residues. The germline V and J ends were trimmed by 6 bases and 2 bases, with 19 bases remaining between them.

The V call is TRBV20-1, the J call TRBJ1-1; possible D gene TRBD1, 5 bases. Germline V gene data show CDR1 as DFQATT and CDR2 as SNEGSKA (reference sequence). V lost 5 bases, J lost 4 bases, and 11 bases lay in between. CDR3 length: 12 residues. Written as DNA, the CDR3 is TGCAGTGCTGCCGGGGCTGGCACTGAAGCTTTCTTT. It specifies CSAAGAGTEAFF.

J is TRBJ2-3 and V is TRBV4-1; D is unresolved. This CDR3 is built from 14 residues. Germline loops: CDR1 MGHRA, CDR2 YSYEKL. Trimming removed 0 bases at V and 3 bases at J, with 7 bases between. The CDR3 DNA is TGCGCCAGCAGCCAAGATCGGAAGACAGATACGCAGTATTTT. Amino acids: CASSQDRKTDTQYF.

The chain links TRBV14 to TRBJ2-7; 7 bases line up with TRBD1. CDR1 and CDR2 from the germline V gene are SGHDN and FVKESK. V gave up 4 bases and J gave up 5 bases; unmatched junction bases: 8. The CDR3 is made up of 14 amino acids. The CDR3 DNA sequence: TGTGCCAGCAGCCCCCAGGGGGTCTGGGACGAGCAGTACGTC. This sequence encodes CASSPQGVWDEQYV.

This clonotype was picked up a small number of times. CDR3: CSAGGTSAQFSGQYF. CDR3 nucleotide sequence: TGCAGTGCTGGCGGGACTAGCGCGCAGTTTTCGGGGCAGTACTTC. This rearrangement joins TRBV20-1 to TRBJ2-7; TRBD2 matches 10 bases. This CDR3 is built from 15 residues. Trimming took 5 bases from V and 9 from J; bases not matched to a gene: 16. Looked up from germline, CDR1 is DFQATT and CDR2 is SNEGSKA (reference sequence).

The chain has TRBV29-1 and TRBJ2-5, with D perhaps TRBD1 or TRBD2 (7 bases each). Deletions cut 2 bases from V and 1 base from J, with 14 bases between. CDR3 length: 15 amino acids. Looked up from germline, CDR1 is SQVTM and CDR2 is ANQGSEA. This chain's CDR3 is CSVERGGTAQETQYF. The CDR3 nucleotides read TGCAGCGTTGAAAGGGGGGGGACAGCCCAAGAGACCCAGTACTTC.